What follows are 14 T cell receptor beta chains derived from one specimen sequenced in a study of identical twins. Via MiXCR, TCRdb re-called the 5' RACE reads, giving one row per CDR3 protein. The repertoire holds fewer than 250,000 distinct CDR3 sequences, with over 8% as singletons. The sequenced sample consisted of memory (CD45RO+) T cells sorted from blood. The source is a young woman in good health.

The J gene is TRBJ2-1, the V gene TRBV10-3; 7 nucleotides match TRBD1. The V gene's germline CDR1 is ENHRY and CDR2 SYGVKD. The CDR3 totals 14 residues. V was clipped by 2 bases and J by 8 bases; unmatched bases: 6. CDR3: CAISERQGVDEQFF. The CDR3 DNA is TGTGCCATCAGTGAGCGACAGGGTGTGGATGAGCAGTTCTTC.

The sample holds a few counts of this clonotype. The V gene is TRBV7-2, the J gene TRBJ2-3; D unclear. The CDR3 length is 14 residues. CDR1 SGHTA and CDR2 FQGNSA come from the germline V gene. Trimming removed 3 bases at V and 3 bases at J, with 10 bases between. The CDR3 DNA reads TGTGCCAGCAGCTTCTCCCACGGGACAGATACGCAGTATTTT. This translates into CASSFSHGTDTQYF.

V usage is TRBV4-2 and J usage is TRBJ2-1, with D hard to call. CDR3 length: 13 residues. Germline CDR1 and CDR2: LGHNA and YNFKEQ. V lost 2 bases and J lost 12, with 14 bases in between. CDR3 in amino acids: CASSQKPAKGQFF. CDR3 sequence (DNA): TGTGCCAGCAGCCAAAAGCCCGCTAAGGGGCAGTTCTTC.

The chain carries TRBV7-2 and TRBJ2-1; D unclear. The germline gives CDR1 SGHTA, CDR2 FQGNSA. V shed 4 bases and J shed 9 bases, with 16 bases lying between them. The CDR3 loop spans 14 amino acids. In nucleotides, the CDR3 is TGTGCCAGCAGCTCCCCATGGGGTTTGTCTGAGCAGTTCTTC. Protein sequence: CASSSPWGLSEQFF. Full variable domain (missing parts from reference TRBV7-2 and TRBJ2-1): GAGVSQSPSNKVTEKGKDVELRCDPISGHTALYWYRQSLGQGLEFLIYFQGNSAPDKSGLPSDRFSAERTGGSVSTLTIQRTQQEDSAVYLCASSSPWGLSEQFFGPGTRLTVL.

The V gene is TRBV7-2, the J gene TRBJ2-1; TRBD1 matches 11 bases. This CDR3 comprises 16 residues. V gave up 4 bases and J gave up 3 bases; unmatched junction bases: 5. Per the germline V gene, CDR1 is SGHTA and CDR2 is FQGNSA. The CDR3 bases are TGTGCCAGCAGCTCCTCCGGGACAGGGGGCTACAATGAGCAGTTCTTC. This codes for CASSSSGTGGYNEQFF.

This clonotype came up a few times. The junction departs from the called germline gene at one end, perhaps through a read error. This chain connects TRBV20-1 to TRBJ2-7; D might be TRBD1 or TRBD2, each matching 5 bases. The CDR3 extends over 15 amino acids. Germline V lookup: CDR1 DFQATT, CDR2 SNEGSKA (reference sequence). The CDR3 here is CSAREESGTTYEQYF. CDR3 DNA: TGCAGTGCCAGAGAGGAATCCGGGACCACCTACGAGCAGTACTTC.

This clonotype was observed at least ten times. The V call is TRBV28, the J call TRBJ1-5, with 8 bases that match TRBD1. The length of the CDR3 is 15 residues. J was trimmed by 4 bases and V by 6 bases; bases with no gene match: 8. Germline CDR1 MDHEN, CDR2 SYDVKM. For the CDR3, the DNA is TGTGCCAGCAGCACCGGGACAGGCTCTAATCAGCCCCAGCATTTT. It codes for CASSTGTGSNQPQHF. Full variable domain (remainder filled in from reference TRBV28 and TRBJ1-5): DVKVTQSSRYLVKRTGEKVFLECVQDMDHENMFWYRQDPGLGLRLIYFSYDVKMKEKGDIPEGYSVSREKKERFSLILESASTNQTSMYLCASSTGTGSNQPQHFGDGTRLSIL.

This clonotype was found once. This rearrangement joins TRBV20-1 to TRBJ1-2; 10 nucleotides match TRBD1. CDR1 is DFQATT, CDR2 SNEGSKA, per germline (reference sequence). Germline trimming cut 6 bases from V and 4 bases from J; bases unmatched to any gene: 8. This CDR3 region has 14 residues. The DNA for the CDR3 is TGCAGTGCCAGGGCCCGGGACAGGGGCTATGGCTACACCTTC. Its protein product is CSARARDRGYGYTF.

This clonotype occurred many times. This CDR3 is CASSITDRGTVRTEAFF. The DNA for the CDR3 is TGCGCCAGCAGCATAACGGACAGGGGTACGGTTCGCACTGAAGCTTTCTTT. The V call is TRBV5-1, the J call TRBJ1-1, with TRBD1 identical over 9 bases. The germline V gene has CDR1 SGHRS and CDR2 YFSETQ. This CDR3 comprises 17 residues. The junction had 14 bases not matched to a gene; V was cut back by 4 bases and J by 4 bases. Combining the CDR3 with reference TRBV5-1 and TRBJ1-1 gives the whole variable domain KAGVTQTPRYLIKTRGQQVTLSCSPISGHRSVSWYQQTPGQGLQFLFEYFSETQRNKGNFPGRFSGRQFSNSRSEMNVSTLELGDSALYLCASSITDRGTVRTEAFFGQGTRLTVV.

The chain recombines TRBV20-1 with TRBJ1-3; D gene unclear. The germline gives CDR1 DFQATT, CDR2 SNEGSKA (reference sequence). Trimming removed 6 bases from V and 4 bases from J, with 19 bases in between. The CDR3 totals 15 residues. This CDR3 reads CSASPLAGSGNTIYF. CDR3 bases: TGCAGTGCCTCCCCCCTGGCCGGGTCCGGAAACACCATATATTTT.

V and J are TRBV7-4 and TRBJ2-7, with D hard to call. This CDR3 contains 16 residues. The germline CDR1 and CDR2 sequences are SGHVT and SQSDAQ. The germline V and J ends were trimmed by 4 bases and 2 bases, with 18 bases remaining between them. The CDR3 sequence is CASSSLVLRTTYEQYF. DNA of the CDR3: TGTGCCAGCAGCTCCCTTGTTTTGCGGACCACCTACGAGCAGTACTTC.

In its sample, this clonotype was seen many times. V is TRBV12-3 or TRBV12-4 and J is TRBJ1-6; 10 bases agree with TRBD1. The CDR3 has 16 amino acids. Germline trimming cut 3 bases from V and 8 bases from J; bases unmatched to any gene: 7. The CDR3 sequence is CASSFLRGTGDSPLHF. CDR3 nucleotides: TGTGCCAGCAGTTTCCTCCGGGGGACAGGGGATTCACCCCTCCACTTT.

There are many counts of this clonotype. This chain joins TRBV6-5 and TRBJ1-2; tentatively, D is TRBD1 (5 bases). Trimming shortened V by 2 bases and J by 4 bases, and 20 bases separated the two germline ends. This CDR3 spans 17 amino acids. Germline V CDR1 and CDR2: MNHEY, SVGAGI. In nucleotides, the CDR3 is TGTGCCAGCAGTTACGGGACCACTGGGGCCAGCGGCTATGGCTACACCTTC. Translation gives CASSYGTTGASGYGYTF.

CDR3 DNA: TGTGCCAGCAGCTTAGATTTGGGTGGTGGCACAGATACGCAGTATTTT. This gives the protein CASSLDLGGGTDTQYF. V and J are TRBV11-2 and TRBJ2-3; unclear D gene. V was cut by 0 bases and J by 1 base, with 11 bases left in between. The CDR3 is 16 amino acids. The germline CDR1 and CDR2 sequences are SGHAT and FQNNGV.